This TCR beta chain was recorded in a study of blood T cells in healthy people across ages. Germline V gives CDR1 SGHAT, CDR2 FQNNGV. The CDR3 has 13 residues. V was cut by 3 bases and J by 10 bases, with 13 bases left in between. The authors ran a second PCR of about 6 to 11 cycles using a sample-barcoded 5' primer and a J-beta primer mix. Per sample, CDR3-containing paired-end reads numbered at least 3 million. TCRdb redid the calling of the 5' RACE reads with MiXCR, one entry per CDR3 protein. Among 1.5 million or so distinct CDR3 sequences listed, 42% were seen once. This clonotype was seen ten or more times.

This receptor was taken from a woman in her late teens or twenties in good health. The V gene is TRBV11-2, the J gene TRBJ2-1, with a weak D call TRBD1 (5 bases). Sample: blood. The CDR3 DNA sequence: TGTGCCAGCAGCTTGGTTAGGGGTGGGGAGCAGTTCTTC. It is translated as CASSLVRGGEQFF.